The 30 T cell receptor beta chains given below trace back to one sample, sequenced in a study of blood T cell repertoires in COVID-19. The protocol was immunoSEQ multiplex PCR, while the TCRdb copy is restricted to in-frame clones and leaves out a portion. The sample yields approximately 160,000 clones, roughly 85% seen once. What was sequenced was PBMCs or T cells enriched from blood (not recorded which). The source is a woman aged 45-65 years who had recovered from COVID-19.

V usage is TRBV9 and J usage is TRBJ1-5; D unresolved. Germline-derived CDR1 and CDR2 are SGDLS and YYNGEE. The CDR3 length is 14 residues. Trimming removed 0 bases from V and 2 bases from J, with 6 bases in between. CDR3: CASSVGAGNQPQHF. DNA for the CDR3: TGTGCCAGCAGCGTAGGGGCAGGCAATCAGCCCCAGCATTTT.

This clone was seen just once. The J gene is TRBJ1-2, the V gene TRBV6-5; no clear D gene. Germline V gene data show CDR1 as MNHEY and CDR2 as SVGAGI. The germline V and J ends were trimmed by 2 bases and 0 bases, with 10 bases remaining between them. There are 15 residues in the CDR3. The CDR3 DNA sequence: TGTGCCAGCAGTTACACAGCTTACTCTAACTATGGCTACACCTTC. This sequence encodes CASSYTAYSNYGYTF.

The chain joins TRBV5-4 to TRBJ1-6; unclear D gene. Trimming pared 0 bases from V and 9 bases from J, leaving 7 bases between. CDR3 length equals 13 residues. Germline CDR1 and CDR2: SGHNT and YYREEE (reference sequence). CDR3 DNA: TGTGCCAGCAGCTTGGCTTTATCTTCACCCCTCCACTTT. This codes for CASSLALSSPLHF.

This clone was counted once. This chain links TRBV6-5 with TRBJ2-3; TRBD2 aligns across 9 bases. The CDR3 has 16 residues. The V and J ends lost 2 bases and 4 bases, in that order; junction bases with no gene match: 7. From germline, CDR1 is MNHEY and CDR2 SVGAGI. DNA of the CDR3: TGTGCCAGCAGTTACCGTAGCGGGAGTGGGGCAGATACGCAGTATTTT. Translation: CASSYRSGSGADTQYF.

The gene calls are TRBV25-1 and TRBJ1-4; D gene unclear. The CDR3 length is 15 residues. Germline CDR1 and CDR2: MGHDK and SYGVNS. Trimming took off 4 bases at V and 7 bases at J, with 16 bases between the two ends. The CDR3 loop reads CASSAILSGSEKLFF. CDR3 sequence (DNA): TGTGCCAGCAGTGCTATCCTTTCGGGTAGTGAAAAACTGTTTTTT.

The rearrangement uses TRBV6-6 and TRBJ1-6, with TRBD1 as a possible D gene (6 bases). V was cut by 2 bases and J by 5 bases, with 10 bases left in between. CDR3 size: 15 residues. The germline gives CDR1 MNHNY, CDR2 SVGAGI (reference sequence). DNA of the CDR3: TGTGCCAGCAGTTACGGAGACAGGAATAATTCACCCCTCCACTTT. Protein sequence: CASSYGDRNNSPLHF.

This chain joins TRBV4-3 and TRBJ2-1, with a possible D match to TRBD2 (5 bases). Germline V lookup: CDR1 LGHNA, CDR2 YSLEER. The CDR3 totals 15 residues. Trimming shortened V by 2 bases and J by 4 bases, and 12 bases separated the two germline ends. CDR3 in DNA: TGCGCCAGCAGCCAAACTAGAGGGCCTTACAATGAGCAGTTCTTC. Its protein product is CASSQTRGPYNEQFF.

J is TRBJ1-3 and V is TRBV3-1 (or the pseudogene TRBV3-2); D ambiguous. V lost 4 bases, J lost 0 bases, and 13 bases lay in between. CDR1 LGHDT and CDR2 YNNKEL come from the germline V gene (reference sequence). The CDR3 is 16 residues long. The chain's CDR3 is CASSPLNVYSGNTIYF. DNA for the CDR3: TGTGCCAGCAGCCCGCTGAACGTCTACTCTGGAAACACCATATATTTT.

The J gene is TRBJ2-3, the V gene TRBV27; TRBD2 agrees at 7 bases. The CDR3 covers 15 residues. Per the germline V gene, CDR1 is MNHEY and CDR2 is SMNVEV (reference sequence). V dropped 4 bases and J dropped 0; count of bases not matched to a gene: 4. As DNA, the CDR3 is TGTGCCAGCAGTTGGCGGGAGTCTAGCACAGATACGCAGTATTTT. Translated, it gives CASSWRESSTDTQYF.

The chain is built from TRBV5-1 and TRBJ2-3, with D hard to call. The V and J ends lost 4 bases and 6 bases respectively, with 9 bases between them. The length of the CDR3 is 12 residues. In germline, CDR1 is SGHRS, CDR2 YFSETQ. CDR3 nucleotides: TGCGCCAGCAGCCCCACTCTGGATACGCAGTATTTT. Residues: CASSPTLDTQYF.

This chain joins TRBV6-5 and TRBJ1-1, with D maybe TRBD1 (5 bases). The CDR3 spans 14 residues. V gave up 6 bases and J gave up 5 bases, with 16 bases separating them. Germline assignment: CDR1 MNHEY and CDR2 SVGAGI. The CDR3 loop is CASSPLRGGTEAFF. CDR3 bases: TGTGCCAGCAGCCCCCTACGGGGGGGAACTGAAGCTTTCTTT.

V usage is TRBV11-2 and J usage is TRBJ1-1; D is possibly TRBD1 (6 bases). Germline V gene data show CDR1 as SGHAT and CDR2 as FQNNGV. There are 15 residues in the CDR3. Trimming left V 1 base short and J 6 bases short, with 15 bases between. In nucleotides, the CDR3 is TGTGCCAGCAGCTTAGCTGGGGTTTCAGGGGCTGAAGCTTTCTTT. Protein sequence: CASSLAGVSGAEAFF.

The genes are TRBV7-2 and TRBJ2-5; TRBD2 matches 8 bases. After removal of 3 bases from V and 5 bases from J, the junction contained 5 bases not matched to a gene. CDR3 length: 14 residues. CDR1 is SGHTA and CDR2 is FQGNSA in the germline V gene. In DNA, the CDR3 is TGTGCCAGCAGCTTCGGCGGGGGGTCGGAGACCCAGTACTTC. Translated: CASSFGGGSETQYF. Drawing the rest from reference TRBV7-2 and TRBJ2-5, the complete variable domain is GAGVSQSPSNKVTEKGKDVELRCDPISGHTALYWYRQSLGQGLEFLIYFQGNSAPDKSGLPSDRFSAERTGGSVSTLTIQRTQQEDSAVYLCASSFGGGSETQYFGPGTRLLVL.

The chain uses TRBV5-1 and TRBJ1-2; 7 nucleotides align to TRBD1. The CDR3 sequence is 12 residues long. J gave up 7 bases and V 2 bases, and 2 bases lay outside the gene matches. Per the germline V gene, CDR1 is SGHRS and CDR2 is YFSETQ. The CDR3 DNA reads TGCGCCAGCAGCTTAACAGGGGTTGGCTACACCTTC. Translating gives CASSLTGVGYTF.

The chain joins TRBV5-4 to TRBJ2-5; 7 nucleotides agree with TRBD2. The germline V gene has CDR1 SGHNT and CDR2 YYREEE (reference sequence). CDR3 length equals 13 residues. With V trimmed by 4 bases and J by 5 bases, 5 bases remained unmatched. This CDR3 reads CASSPSGSETQYF. CDR3 coding DNA: TGTGCCAGCAGCCCTAGCGGTTCGGAGACCCAGTACTTC.

As DNA, the CDR3 is TGTGCCAGCAGCTCCCAGGGGTCCTATAATTCACCCCTCCACTTT. Residues: CASSSQGSYNSPLHF. The chain joins TRBV7-6 to TRBJ1-6; D may be TRBD1 (6 bases). V was pared by 4 bases and J by 1 base, with 8 bases between. Germline V gene lookup returns CDR1 SGHVS and CDR2 FNYEAQ. The CDR3 runs 15 residues.

The chain recombines TRBV4-3 with TRBJ1-2, with TRBD1 as a possible D gene (6 bases). V lost 2 bases, J lost 7 bases, and 14 bases lay in between. The CDR3 extends over 14 amino acids. CDR1 and CDR2 from the germline V gene are LGHNA and YSLEER. CDR3 residues: CASSQNGVQGGYTF. CDR3 nucleotide sequence: TGCGCCAGCAGCCAAAATGGGGTACAGGGTGGCTACACCTTC.

This chain joins TRBV9 and TRBJ1-1; the D is unclear. CDR3 length equals 15 residues. The germline CDR1 and CDR2 sequences are SGDLS and YYNGEE. With 4 bases removed from V and 6 bases from J, the gap between germline ends came to 19 bases. The CDR3 region has the DNA TGTGCCAGCAGCCCACAACCGGGGAAGGTCGCTGAAGCTTTCTTT. Translated: CASSPQPGKVAEAFF.

J is TRBJ2-7 and V is TRBV6-6, with a possible D match to TRBD2 (6 bases). This CDR3 region has 12 residues. Trimming left V 0 bases short and J 7 bases short, with 7 bases between. From germline, CDR1 is MNHNY and CDR2 SVGAGI (reference sequence). The CDR3 DNA reads TGTGCCAGCAGTTACTCGAGCGGGGAGCAGTACGTC. This translates into CASSYSSGEQYV.

The J gene is TRBJ1-2, the V gene TRBV3-1 (or the pseudogene TRBV3-2); 8 nucleotides line up with TRBD1. CDR3 size: 14 residues. Germline CDR1 reads LGHDT; CDR2 reads YNNKEL (reference sequence). J lost 9 bases, V lost 1 base, and 7 bases had no gene match. For the CDR3, the DNA is TGTGCCAGCAGCCAAGCGTACAGGGGGAAGTGCTACACCTTC. It specifies CASSQAYRGKCYTF.

The chain uses TRBV7-6 and TRBJ2-2; D uncertain. This CDR3 is built from 14 residues. V gave up 6 bases and J gave up 0 bases, with 8 bases separating them. Looked up from germline, CDR1 is SGHVS and CDR2 is FNYEAQ. The CDR3 DNA follows: TGTGCCAGCAGTTCAACACCGAACACCGGGGAGCTGTTTTTT. Amino acid sequence: CASSSTPNTGELFF.

On this clone itself: Other nucleotide sequences in the sample specify the same CDR3. The V and J genes are TRBV3-1 (or the pseudogene TRBV3-2) and TRBJ2-5; TRBD2 agrees at 9 bases. In germline, CDR1 is LGHDT, CDR2 YNNKEL (reference sequence). This CDR3 is built from 15 residues. V was pared by 1 base and J by 2 bases, with 2 bases of the junction left unmatched. The CDR3 region is CASSQVLAGQETQYF. DNA of the CDR3: TGTGCCAGCAGCCAAGTCCTAGCGGGACAAGAGACCCAGTACTTC.

This sequence joins TRBV7-2 and TRBJ2-5; TRBD2 matches 10 bases. The J segment lost 5 bases and the V segment lost 5 bases, leaving 11 bases of the junction unmatched. CDR3 length: 16 amino acids. Germline CDR1 reads SGHTA; CDR2 reads FQGNSA. In nucleotides, the CDR3 is TGTGCCAGCAGCCCTTTGTTCGGTAGCGGGGGGGAGACCCAGTACTTC. As protein: CASSPLFGSGGETQYF.

The chain has TRBV7-2 and TRBJ1-2, with D perhaps TRBD1 (5 bases). Trimming took off 1 base at V and 8 bases at J, with 11 bases between the two ends. The CDR3 is 13 residues long. Germline CDR1 reads SGHTA; CDR2 reads FQGNSA. The CDR3, as DNA: TGTGCCAGCAGCTTAGTAGGGGCAGGAGGCTACACCTTC. Amino acids: CASSLVGAGGYTF. Variable domain in full (rest from reference TRBV7-2 and TRBJ1-2): GAGVSQSPSNKVTEKGKDVELRCDPISGHTALYWYRQSLGQGLEFLIYFQGNSAPDKSGLPSDRFSAERTGGSVSTLTIQRTQQEDSAVYLCASSLVGAGGYTFGSGTRLTVV.

This clone was counted once. The genes are TRBV2 and TRBJ1-5; D uncertain. Trimming shortened V by 2 bases and J by 1 base, and 6 bases separated the two germline ends. The CDR3 spans 14 residues. Germline V gene data show CDR1 as SNHLY and CDR2 as FYNNEI. This CDR3 reads CASSEWLSNQPQHF. Written as DNA, the CDR3 is TGTGCCAGCAGTGAATGGCTCAGCAATCAGCCCCAGCATTTT.

This chain links TRBV18 with TRBJ2-3, with unresolved D. Between the trimmed V and J ends, which lost 2 bases and 4 bases, there was a span of 10 bases. The CDR3 is 14 residues long. Germline V gives CDR1 KGHSH, CDR2 LQKENI. CDR3 in DNA: TGTGCCAGCTCACCAACTACTTACCCAGATACGCAGTATTTT. This sequence encodes CASSPTTYPDTQYF.

The chain has TRBV5-1 and TRBJ2-1, with TRBD2 matching 8 bases. Germline-derived CDR1 and CDR2 are SGHRS and YFSETQ. The ends lost 10 bases at V and 6 bases at J; junction bases unmatched: 15. This CDR3 contains 15 residues. This chain's CDR3 is CARGGDRGGRNEQFF. As DNA, the CDR3 is TGCGCCCGCGGGGGTGACCGGGGGGGCCGCAATGAGCAGTTCTTC.

The V gene is TRBV5-6, the J gene TRBJ2-7; no firm D call. This CDR3 comprises 13 residues. Germline CDR1 reads SGHDT; CDR2 reads YYEEEE. Trimming removed 0 bases at V and 1 base at J, with 5 bases between. The CDR3: CASSLAQSYEQYV. The CDR3 DNA follows: TGTGCCAGCAGCTTGGCACAGTCCTACGAGCAGTACGTC.

This clone was found a few times. This rearrangement joins TRBV13 to TRBJ2-7; 10 nucleotides align to TRBD2. This CDR3 has 16 residues. Germline V lookup: CDR1 PRHDT, CDR2 FYEKMQ (reference sequence). V shed 4 bases, J shed 2 bases, and the junction held 8 bases outside the gene matches. CDR3 DNA sequence: TGTGCCAGCAGCTGGCGGGGTAGCGGGGGGACCTACGAGCAGTACGTC. This sequence encodes CASSWRGSGGTYEQYV.

The chain recombines TRBV9 with TRBJ2-2; a weak D match, TRBD1 (5 bases). The CDR3 extends over 12 amino acids. CDR1 and CDR2 from the germline V gene are SGDLS and YYNGEE. Deletions cut 7 bases from V and 4 bases from J, with 8 bases between. CDR3 amino acids: CASRRGTGELFF. In nucleotides, the CDR3 is TGTGCCAGCCGTAGGGGCACCGGGGAGCTGTTTTTT.